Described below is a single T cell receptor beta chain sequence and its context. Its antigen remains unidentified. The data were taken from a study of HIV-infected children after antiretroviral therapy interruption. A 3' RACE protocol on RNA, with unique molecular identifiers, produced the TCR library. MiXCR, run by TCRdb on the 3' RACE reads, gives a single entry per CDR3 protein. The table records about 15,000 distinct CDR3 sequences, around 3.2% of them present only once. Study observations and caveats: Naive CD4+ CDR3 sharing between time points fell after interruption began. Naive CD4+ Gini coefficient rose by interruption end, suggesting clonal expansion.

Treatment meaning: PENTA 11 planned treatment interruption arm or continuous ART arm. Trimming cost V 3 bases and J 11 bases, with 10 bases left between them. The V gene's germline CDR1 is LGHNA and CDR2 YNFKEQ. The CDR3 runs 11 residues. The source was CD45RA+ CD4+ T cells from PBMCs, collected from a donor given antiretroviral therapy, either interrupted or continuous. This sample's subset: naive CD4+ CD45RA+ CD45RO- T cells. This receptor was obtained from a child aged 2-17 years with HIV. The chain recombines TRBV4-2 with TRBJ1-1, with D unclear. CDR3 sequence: CASSHGSGAFF. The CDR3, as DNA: TGTGCCAGCAGCCATGGGTCCGGGGCTTTCTTT.